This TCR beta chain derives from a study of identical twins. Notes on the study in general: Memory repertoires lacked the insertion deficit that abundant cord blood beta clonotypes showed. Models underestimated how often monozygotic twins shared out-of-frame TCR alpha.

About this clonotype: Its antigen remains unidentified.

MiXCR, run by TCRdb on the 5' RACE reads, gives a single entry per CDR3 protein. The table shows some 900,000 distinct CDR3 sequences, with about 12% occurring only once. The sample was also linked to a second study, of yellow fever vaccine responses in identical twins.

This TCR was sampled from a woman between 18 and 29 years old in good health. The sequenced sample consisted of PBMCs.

The CDR3: CASSQVPGLPGELFF. The DNA for the CDR3 is TGTGCCAGCAGCCAAGTTCCAGGGCTCCCGGGGGAGCTGTTTTTT. The J gene is TRBJ2-2, the V gene TRBV3-1, with D possibly matching TRBD1 (5 bases). Trimming pared 1 base from V and 8 bases from J, leaving 14 bases between. This CDR3 spans 15 amino acids. Per the germline V gene, CDR1 is LGHDT and CDR2 is YNNKEL (reference sequence).